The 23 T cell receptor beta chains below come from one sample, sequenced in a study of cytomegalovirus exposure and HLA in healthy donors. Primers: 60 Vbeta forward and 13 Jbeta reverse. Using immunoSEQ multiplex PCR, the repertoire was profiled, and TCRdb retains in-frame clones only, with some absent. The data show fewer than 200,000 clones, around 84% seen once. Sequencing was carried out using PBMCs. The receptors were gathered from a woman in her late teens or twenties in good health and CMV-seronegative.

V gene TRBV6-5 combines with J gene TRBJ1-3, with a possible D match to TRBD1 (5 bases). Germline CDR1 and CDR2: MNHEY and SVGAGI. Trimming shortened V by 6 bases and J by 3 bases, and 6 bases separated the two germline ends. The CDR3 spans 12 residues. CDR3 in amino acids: CASRQDGNTIYF. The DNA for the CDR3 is TGTGCCAGCAGACAGGATGGAAACACCATATATTTT.

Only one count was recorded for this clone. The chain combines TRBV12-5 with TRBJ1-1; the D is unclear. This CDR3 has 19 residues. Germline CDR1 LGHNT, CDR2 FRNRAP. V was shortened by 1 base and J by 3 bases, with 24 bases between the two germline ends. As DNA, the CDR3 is TGTGCTAGTGGTTTGGGGGTTGGAGGGAAGCTCGGAGTCGACACTGAAGCTTTCTTT. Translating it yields CASGLGVGGKLGVDTEAFF.

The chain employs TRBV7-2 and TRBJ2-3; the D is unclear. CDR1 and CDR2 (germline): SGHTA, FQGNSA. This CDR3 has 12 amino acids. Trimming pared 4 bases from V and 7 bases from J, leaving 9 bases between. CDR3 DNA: TGTGCCAGCAGCTCCCACGAGAATACGCAGTATTTT. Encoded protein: CASSSHENTQYF.

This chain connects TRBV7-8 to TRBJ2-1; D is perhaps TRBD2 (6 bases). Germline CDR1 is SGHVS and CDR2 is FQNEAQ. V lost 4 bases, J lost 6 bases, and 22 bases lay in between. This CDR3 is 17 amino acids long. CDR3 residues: CASSSALIGRDGNEQFF. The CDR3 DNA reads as TGTGCCAGCAGCTCCGCCTTAATCGGGCGGGATGGCAATGAGCAGTTCTTC.

CDR3 coding DNA: TGTGCCAGCTGTGGAGGGTCAGATACGCAGTATTTT. Protein: CASCGGSDTQYF. This chain links TRBV6-6 with TRBJ2-3; D perhaps matches TRBD2 (6 bases). Per the germline V gene, CDR1 is MNHNY and CDR2 is SVGAGI (reference sequence). The CDR3 contains 12 residues. V lost 8 bases to trimming and J lost 4 bases, with 10 bases between them.

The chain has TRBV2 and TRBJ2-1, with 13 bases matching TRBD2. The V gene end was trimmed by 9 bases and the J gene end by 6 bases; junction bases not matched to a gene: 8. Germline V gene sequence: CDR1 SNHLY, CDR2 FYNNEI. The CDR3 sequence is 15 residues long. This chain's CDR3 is CARVLTSGRINEQFF. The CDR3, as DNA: TGTGCCAGAGTTTTGACTAGCGGGAGGATCAATGAGCAGTTCTTC.

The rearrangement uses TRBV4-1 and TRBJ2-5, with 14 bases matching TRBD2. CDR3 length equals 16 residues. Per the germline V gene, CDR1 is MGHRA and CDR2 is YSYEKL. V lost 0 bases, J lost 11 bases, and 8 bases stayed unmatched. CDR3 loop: CASSQEGTSGSREQYF. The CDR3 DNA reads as TGCGCCAGCAGCCAAGAAGGGACTAGCGGGAGTCGGGAGCAGTACTTC.

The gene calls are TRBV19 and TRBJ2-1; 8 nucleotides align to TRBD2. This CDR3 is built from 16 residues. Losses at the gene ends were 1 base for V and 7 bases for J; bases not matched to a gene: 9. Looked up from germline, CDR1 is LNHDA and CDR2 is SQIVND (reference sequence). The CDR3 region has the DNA TGTGCCAGTAGTATAGTGGGGCTGGCTAGCGGGAATGAGCAGTTCTTC. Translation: CASSIVGLASGNEQFF. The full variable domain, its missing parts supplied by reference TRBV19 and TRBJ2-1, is DGGITQSPKYLFRKEGQNVTLSCEQNLNHDAMYWYRQDPGQGLRLIYYSQIVNDFQKGDIAEGYSVSREKKESFPLTVTSAQKNPTAFYLCASSIVGLASGNEQFFGPGTRLTVL.

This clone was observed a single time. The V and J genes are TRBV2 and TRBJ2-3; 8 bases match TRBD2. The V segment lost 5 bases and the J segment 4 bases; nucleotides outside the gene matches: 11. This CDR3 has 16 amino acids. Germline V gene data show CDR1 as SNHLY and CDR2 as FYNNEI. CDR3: CASSSEASGPPDTQYF. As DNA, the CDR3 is TGTGCCAGCAGTTCGGAGGCTAGCGGGCCGCCAGATACGCAGTATTTT.

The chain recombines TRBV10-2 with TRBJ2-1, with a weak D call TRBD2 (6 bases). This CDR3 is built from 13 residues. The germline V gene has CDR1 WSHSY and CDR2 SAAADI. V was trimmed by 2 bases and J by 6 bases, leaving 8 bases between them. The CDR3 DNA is TGCGCCAGCAGTGAGGGACTATTCAATGAGCAGTTCTTC. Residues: CASSEGLFNEQFF.

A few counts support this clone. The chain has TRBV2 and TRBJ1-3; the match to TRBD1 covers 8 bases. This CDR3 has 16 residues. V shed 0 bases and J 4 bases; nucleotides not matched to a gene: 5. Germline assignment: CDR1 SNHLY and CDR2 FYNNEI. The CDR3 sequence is CASSEAGTGLGNTIYF. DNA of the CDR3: TGTGCCAGCAGTGAAGCTGGGACAGGATTAGGAAACACCATATATTTT.

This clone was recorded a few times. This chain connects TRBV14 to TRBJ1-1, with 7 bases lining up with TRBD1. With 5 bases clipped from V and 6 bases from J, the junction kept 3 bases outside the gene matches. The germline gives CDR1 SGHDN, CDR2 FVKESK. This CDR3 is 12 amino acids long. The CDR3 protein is CASSDRVAEAFF. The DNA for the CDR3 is TGTGCCAGCAGCGACAGGGTTGCTGAAGCTTTCTTT.

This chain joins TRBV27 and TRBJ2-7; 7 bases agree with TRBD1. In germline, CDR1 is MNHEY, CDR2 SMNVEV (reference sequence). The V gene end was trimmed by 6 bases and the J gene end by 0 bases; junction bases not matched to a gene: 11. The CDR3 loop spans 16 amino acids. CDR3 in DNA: TGTGCCAGCAGGCCCGGGACAGCTTCAACCTCCTACGAGCAGTACTTC. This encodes CASRPGTASTSYEQYF.

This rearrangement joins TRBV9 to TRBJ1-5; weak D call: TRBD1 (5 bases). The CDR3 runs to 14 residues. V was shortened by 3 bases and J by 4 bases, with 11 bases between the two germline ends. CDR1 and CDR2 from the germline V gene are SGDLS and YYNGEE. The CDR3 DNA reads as TGTGCCAGCAGCGCCGACAGTGTTAATCAGCCCCAGCATTTT. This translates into CASSADSVNQPQHF.

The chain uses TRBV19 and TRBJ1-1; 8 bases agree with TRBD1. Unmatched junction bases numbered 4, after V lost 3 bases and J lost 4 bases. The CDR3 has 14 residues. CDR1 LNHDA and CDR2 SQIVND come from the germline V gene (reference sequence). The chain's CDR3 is CASSMRQGSTEAFF. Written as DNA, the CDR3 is TGTGCCAGTAGTATGAGACAGGGGAGCACTGAAGCTTTCTTT. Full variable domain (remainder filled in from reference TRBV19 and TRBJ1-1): DGGITQSPKYLFRKEGQNVTLSCEQNLNHDAMYWYRQDPGQGLRLIYYSQIVNDFQKGDIAEGYSVSREKKESFPLTVTSAQKNPTAFYLCASSMRQGSTEAFFGQGTRLTVV.

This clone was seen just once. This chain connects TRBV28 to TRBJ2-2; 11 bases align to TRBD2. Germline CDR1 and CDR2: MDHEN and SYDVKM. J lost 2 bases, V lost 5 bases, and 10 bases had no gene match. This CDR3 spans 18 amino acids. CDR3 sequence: CASSGRVGLAGNTGELFF. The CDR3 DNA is TGTGCCAGCAGTGGCAGGGTTGGACTAGCGGGTAACACCGGGGAGCTGTTTTTT. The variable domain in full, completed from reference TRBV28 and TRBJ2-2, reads DVKVTQSSRYLVKRTGEKVFLECVQDMDHENMFWYRQDPGLGLRLIYFSYDVKMKEKGDIPEGYSVSREKKERFSLILESASTNQTSMYLCASSGRVGLAGNTGELFFGEGSRLTVL.

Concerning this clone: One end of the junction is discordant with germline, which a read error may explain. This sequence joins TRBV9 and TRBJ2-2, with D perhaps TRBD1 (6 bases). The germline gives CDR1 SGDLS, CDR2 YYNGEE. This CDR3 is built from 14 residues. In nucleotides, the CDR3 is TGTGCCAGCAGCGTGATCCGGGACACCGGGGAGCCGTTTTTT. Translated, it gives CASSVIRDTGEPFF.

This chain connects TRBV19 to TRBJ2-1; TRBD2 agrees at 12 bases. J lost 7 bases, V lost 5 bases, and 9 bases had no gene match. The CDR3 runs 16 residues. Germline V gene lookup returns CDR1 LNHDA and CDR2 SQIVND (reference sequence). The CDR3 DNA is TGTGCCAGTAGTGCCCTGACTAGCGGGAGTTTGAATGAGCAGTTCTTC. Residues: CASSALTSGSLNEQFF.

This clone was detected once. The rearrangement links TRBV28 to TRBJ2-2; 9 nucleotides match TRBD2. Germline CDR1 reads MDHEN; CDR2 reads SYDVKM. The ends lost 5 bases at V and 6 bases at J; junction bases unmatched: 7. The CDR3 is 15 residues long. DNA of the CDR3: TGTGCCAGCAGTGACCAGCGGGAGGCCCCCGGGGAGCTGTTTTTT. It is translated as CASSDQREAPGELFF.

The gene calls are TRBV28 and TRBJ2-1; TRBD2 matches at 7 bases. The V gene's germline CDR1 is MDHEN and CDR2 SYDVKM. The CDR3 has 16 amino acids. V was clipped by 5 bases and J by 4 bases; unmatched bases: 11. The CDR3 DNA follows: TGTGCCAGCAGTGGGGTTGGAGCTAGCGGATACAATGAGCAGTTCTTC. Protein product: CASSGVGASGYNEQFF.

CDR3 in DNA: TGTGCCAGCAGGCGTCCAGGGGGGAAAGAGACCCAGTACTTC. It yields the protein CASRRPGGKETQYF. The chain employs TRBV11-2 and TRBJ2-5; D is perhaps TRBD1 (7 bases). V gave up 6 bases and J gave up 3 bases, with 14 bases separating them. The CDR3 sequence is 14 residues long. Per the germline V gene, CDR1 is SGHAT and CDR2 is FQNNGV.

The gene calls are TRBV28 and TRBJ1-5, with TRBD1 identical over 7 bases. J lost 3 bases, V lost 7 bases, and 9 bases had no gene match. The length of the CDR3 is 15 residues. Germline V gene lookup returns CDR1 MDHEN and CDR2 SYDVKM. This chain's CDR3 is CASTGTAEINQPQHF. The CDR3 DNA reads TGTGCCAGCACCGGGACAGCCGAAATCAATCAGCCCCAGCATTTT.

The CDR3 coding sequence is TGTGCCAGCAGCCGCGCGGGGCAAGAGACCCAGTACTTC. This codes for CASSRAGQETQYF. The rearrangement joins TRBV28 to TRBJ2-5; possible D gene TRBD2, 6 bases. Germline CDR1 is MDHEN and CDR2 is SYDVKM. The CDR3 spans 13 residues. With 6 bases removed from V and 2 bases from J, the gap between germline ends came to 10 bases. The variable domain in full, completed from reference TRBV28 and TRBJ2-5, reads DVKVTQSSRYLVKRTGEKVFLECVQDMDHENMFWYRQDPGLGLRLIYFSYDVKMKEKGDIPEGYSVSREKKERFSLILESASTNQTSMYLCASSRAGQETQYFGPGTRLLVL.